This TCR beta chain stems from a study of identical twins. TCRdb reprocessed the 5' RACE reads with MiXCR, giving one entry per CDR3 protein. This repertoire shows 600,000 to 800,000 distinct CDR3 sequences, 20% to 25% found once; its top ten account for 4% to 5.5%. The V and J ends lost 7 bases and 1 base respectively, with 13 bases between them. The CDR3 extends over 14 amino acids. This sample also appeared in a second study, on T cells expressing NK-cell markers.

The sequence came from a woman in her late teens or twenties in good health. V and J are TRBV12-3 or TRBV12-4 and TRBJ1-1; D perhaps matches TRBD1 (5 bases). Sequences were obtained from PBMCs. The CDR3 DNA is TGTGCCAGCACTGACGGAAGGGGGAACACTGAAGCTTTCTTT. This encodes CASTDGRGNTEAFF.